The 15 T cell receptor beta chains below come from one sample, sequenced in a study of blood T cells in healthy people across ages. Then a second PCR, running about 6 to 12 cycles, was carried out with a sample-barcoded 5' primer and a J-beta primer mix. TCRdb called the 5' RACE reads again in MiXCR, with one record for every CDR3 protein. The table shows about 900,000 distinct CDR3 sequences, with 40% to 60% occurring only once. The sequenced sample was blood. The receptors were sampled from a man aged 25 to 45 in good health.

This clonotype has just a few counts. The CDR3 region has the DNA TGTGCCAGCAGCTGGCAGGGGGGGGCCTACAATGAGCAGTTCTTC. This sequence encodes CASSWQGGAYNEQFF. The chain has TRBV5-6 and TRBJ2-1, with D possibly called TRBD1 or TRBD2 (7 bases each). There are 15 residues in the CDR3. The V gene lost 3 bases and the J gene lost 2 bases, with 12 bases spanning the gap. Germline CDR1 reads SGHDT; CDR2 reads YYEEEE.

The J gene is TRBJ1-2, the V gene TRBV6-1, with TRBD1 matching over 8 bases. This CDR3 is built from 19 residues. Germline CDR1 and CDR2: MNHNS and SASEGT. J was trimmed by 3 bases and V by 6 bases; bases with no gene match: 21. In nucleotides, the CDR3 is TGTGCCAGCAGAGTTAATCCCCCGGGACAGGACCCCCTTGACTATGGCTACACCTTC. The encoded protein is CASRVNPPGQDPLDYGYTF.

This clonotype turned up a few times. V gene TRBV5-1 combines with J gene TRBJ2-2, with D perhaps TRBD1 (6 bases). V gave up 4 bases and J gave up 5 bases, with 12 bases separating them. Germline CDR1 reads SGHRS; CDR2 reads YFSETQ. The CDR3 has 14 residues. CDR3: CASSIPGETGELFF. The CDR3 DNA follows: TGCGCCAGCAGCATCCCAGGGGAAACCGGGGAGCTGTTTTTT. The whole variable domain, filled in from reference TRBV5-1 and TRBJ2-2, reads KAGVTQTPRYLIKTRGQQVTLSCSPISGHRSVSWYQQTPGQGLQFLFEYFSETQRNKGNFPGRFSGRQFSNSRSEMNVSTLELGDSALYLCASSIPGETGELFFGEGSRLTVL.

The CDR3 DNA reads TGTGCCAGCCGACAGGGACGGGGAGAAAAACTGTTTTTT. This sequence encodes CASRQGRGEKLFF. This chain links TRBV30 with TRBJ1-4; TRBD1 matches 7 bases. V shed 8 bases and J 8 bases; nucleotides not matched to a gene: 11. In germline, CDR1 is GTSNPN, CDR2 SVGIG (reference sequence). CDR3 size: 13 residues.

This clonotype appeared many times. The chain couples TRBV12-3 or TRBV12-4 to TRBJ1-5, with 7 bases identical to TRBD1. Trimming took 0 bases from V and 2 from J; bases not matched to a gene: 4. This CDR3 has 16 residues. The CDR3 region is CASSLALGQGNQPQHF. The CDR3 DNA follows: TGTGCCAGCAGTTTAGCCCTAGGACAGGGCAATCAGCCCCAGCATTTT.

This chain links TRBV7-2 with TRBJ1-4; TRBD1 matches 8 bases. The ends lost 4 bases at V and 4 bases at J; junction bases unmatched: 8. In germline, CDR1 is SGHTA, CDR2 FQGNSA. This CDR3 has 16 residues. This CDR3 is CASSSTGTGLNEKLFF. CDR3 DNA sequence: TGTGCCAGCAGCTCGACCGGGACAGGCCTTAATGAAAAACTGTTTTTT. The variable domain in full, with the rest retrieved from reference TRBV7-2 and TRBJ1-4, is GAGVSQSPSNKVTEKGKDVELRCDPISGHTALYWYRQSLGQGLEFLIYFQGNSAPDKSGLPSDRFSAERTGGSVSTLTIQRTQQEDSAVYLCASSSTGTGLNEKLFFGSGTQLSVL.

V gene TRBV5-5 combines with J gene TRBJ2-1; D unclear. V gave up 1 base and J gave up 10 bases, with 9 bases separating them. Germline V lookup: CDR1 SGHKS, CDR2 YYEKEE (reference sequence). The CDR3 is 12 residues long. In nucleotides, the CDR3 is TGTGCCAGCAGCTTGAGCGTTTCCGAGCAGTTCTTC. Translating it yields CASSLSVSEQFF.

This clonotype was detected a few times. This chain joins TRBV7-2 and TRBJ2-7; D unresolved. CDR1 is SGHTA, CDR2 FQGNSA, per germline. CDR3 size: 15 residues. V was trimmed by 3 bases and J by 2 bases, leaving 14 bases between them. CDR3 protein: CASSFDFSGTYEQYF. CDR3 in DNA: TGTGCCAGCAGCTTTGATTTTTCAGGTACCTACGAGCAGTACTTC. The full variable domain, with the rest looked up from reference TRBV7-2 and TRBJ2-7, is GAGVSQSPSNKVTEKGKDVELRCDPISGHTALYWYRQSLGQGLEFLIYFQGNSAPDKSGLPSDRFSAERTGGSVSTLTIQRTQQEDSAVYLCASSFDFSGTYEQYFGPGTRLTVT.

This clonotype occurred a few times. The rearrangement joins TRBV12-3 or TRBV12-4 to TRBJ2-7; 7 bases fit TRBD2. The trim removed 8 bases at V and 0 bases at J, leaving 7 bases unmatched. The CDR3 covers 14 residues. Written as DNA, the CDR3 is TGTGCCAGCCGCCCAGCGGGGAGCTCCTACGAGCAGTACTTC. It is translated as CASRPAGSSYEQYF.

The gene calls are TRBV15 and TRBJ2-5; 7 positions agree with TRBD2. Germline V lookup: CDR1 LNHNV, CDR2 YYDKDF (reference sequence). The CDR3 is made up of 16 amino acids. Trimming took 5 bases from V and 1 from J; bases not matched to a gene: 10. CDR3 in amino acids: CATSLRTREIQETQYF. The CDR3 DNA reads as TGTGCCACCAGCTTGAGGACTAGAGAGATCCAAGAGACCCAGTACTTC.

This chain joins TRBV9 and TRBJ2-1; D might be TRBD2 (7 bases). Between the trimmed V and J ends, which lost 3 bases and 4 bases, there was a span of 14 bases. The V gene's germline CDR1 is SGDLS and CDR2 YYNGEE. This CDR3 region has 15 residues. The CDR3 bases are TGTGCCAGCAGCGAAGGGGGACTATTATACAATGAGCAGTTCTTC. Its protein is CASSEGGLLYNEQFF.

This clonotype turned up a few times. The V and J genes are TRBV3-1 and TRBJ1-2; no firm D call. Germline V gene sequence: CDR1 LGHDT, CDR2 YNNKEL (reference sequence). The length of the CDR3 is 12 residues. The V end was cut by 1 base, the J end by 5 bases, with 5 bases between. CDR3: CASSQATYGYTF. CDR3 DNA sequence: TGTGCCAGCAGCCAAGCGACGTATGGCTACACCTTC.

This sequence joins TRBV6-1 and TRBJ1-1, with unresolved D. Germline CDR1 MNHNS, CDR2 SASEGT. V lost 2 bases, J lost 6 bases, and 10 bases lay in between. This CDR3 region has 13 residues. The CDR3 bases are TGTGCCAGCAGTGAAACGAGCTTTGCTGAAGCTTTCTTT. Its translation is CASSETSFAEAFF.

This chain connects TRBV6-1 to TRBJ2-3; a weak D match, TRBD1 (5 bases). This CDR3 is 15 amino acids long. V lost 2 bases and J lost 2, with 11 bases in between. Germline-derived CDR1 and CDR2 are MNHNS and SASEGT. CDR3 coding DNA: TGTGCCAGCAGTGAAACGCGACAGTCCACAGATACGCAGTATTTT. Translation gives CASSETRQSTDTQYF.

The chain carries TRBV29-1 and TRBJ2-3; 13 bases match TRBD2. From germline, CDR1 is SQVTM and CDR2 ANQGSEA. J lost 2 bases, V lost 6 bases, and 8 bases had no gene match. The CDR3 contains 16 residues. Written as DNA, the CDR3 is TGCAGCGTGGCCCTGGGACTAGCGGGGATCACAGATACGCAGTATTTT. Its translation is CSVALGLAGITDTQYF.